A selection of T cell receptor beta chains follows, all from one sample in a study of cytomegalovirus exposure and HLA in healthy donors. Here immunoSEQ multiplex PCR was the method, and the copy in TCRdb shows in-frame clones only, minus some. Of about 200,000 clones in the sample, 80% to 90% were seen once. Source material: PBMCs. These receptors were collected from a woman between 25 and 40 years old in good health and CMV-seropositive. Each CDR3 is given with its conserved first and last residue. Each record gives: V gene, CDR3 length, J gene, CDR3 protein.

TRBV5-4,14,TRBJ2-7,CASSPPGQGYEQYF
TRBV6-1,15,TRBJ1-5,CASSGGTGVNQPQHF
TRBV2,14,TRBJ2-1,CASSREAGGYEQFF
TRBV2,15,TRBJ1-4,CASSEVGGNGEKLFF
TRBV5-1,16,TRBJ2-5,CASRPSPQGVGETQYF
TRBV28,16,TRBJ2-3,CASTPRGGGVTDTQYF
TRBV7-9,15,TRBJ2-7,CASSKGQAGHYEQYF
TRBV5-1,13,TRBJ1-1,CASSLGGLYEAFF
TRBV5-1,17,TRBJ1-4,CASSLAIPGGRGEKLFF
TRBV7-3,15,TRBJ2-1,CASRETSGPYNEQFF
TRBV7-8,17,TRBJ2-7,CASSLSITSGYSYEQYF
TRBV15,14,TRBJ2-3,CATSSSGVADTQYF
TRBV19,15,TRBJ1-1,CASSRDRRRDTEAFF
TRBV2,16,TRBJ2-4,CASSDMYRGAKNIQYF
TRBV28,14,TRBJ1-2,CASSGGAPLYGYTF
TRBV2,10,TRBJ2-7,CASSEQKQYF
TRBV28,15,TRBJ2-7,CASSGRDRGMAEQYF
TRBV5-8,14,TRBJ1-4,CASSLGQDGEKLFF